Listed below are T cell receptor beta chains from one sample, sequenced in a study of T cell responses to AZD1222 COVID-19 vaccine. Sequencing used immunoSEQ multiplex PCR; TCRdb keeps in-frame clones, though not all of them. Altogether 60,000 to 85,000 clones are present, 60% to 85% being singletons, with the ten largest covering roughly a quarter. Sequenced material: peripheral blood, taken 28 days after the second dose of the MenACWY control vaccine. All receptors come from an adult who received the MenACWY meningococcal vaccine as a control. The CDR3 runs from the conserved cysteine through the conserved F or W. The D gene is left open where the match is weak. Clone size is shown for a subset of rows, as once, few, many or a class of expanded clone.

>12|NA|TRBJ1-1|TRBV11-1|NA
TGTGCCAGCAGCTTACGAGCTGGAGTCGCTTTCTTT
CASSLRAGVAFF
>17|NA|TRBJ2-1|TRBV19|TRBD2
TGTGCCAGTACCATCTCTTCGGGGACTAGCGGGAGTCGTGAGCAGTTCTTC
CASTISSGTSGSREQFF
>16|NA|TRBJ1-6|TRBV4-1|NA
TGCGCCAGCAGCCAGACACCCGGCGGGTGGGATTCACCCCTCCACTTT
CASSQTPGGWDSPLHF
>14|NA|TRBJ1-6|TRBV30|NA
TGTGCCTGGAGAGGGGCCAGTAATAATTCACCCCTCCACTTT
CAWRGASNNSPLHF
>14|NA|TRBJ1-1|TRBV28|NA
TGTGCCAGCACCCTACACCCCCGGAACACTGAAGCTTTCTTT
CASTLHPRNTEAFF
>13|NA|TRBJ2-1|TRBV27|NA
TGTGCCAGCAGTCGCGACAGCTACAATGAGCAGTTCTTC
CASSRDSYNEQFF
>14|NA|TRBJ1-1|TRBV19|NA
TGTGCCAGTAGTATTGGGCTCATGAACACTGAAGCTTTCTTT
CASSIGLMNTEAFF
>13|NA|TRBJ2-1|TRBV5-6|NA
TGTGCCAGCAGCCTCTATCGCGGTCCTAGCCAGTTCTTC
CASSLYRGPSQFF
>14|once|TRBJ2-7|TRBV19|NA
TGTGCCAGTAGTATAGCCGGAGGCACCTACGAGCAGTACTTC
CASSIAGGTYEQYF
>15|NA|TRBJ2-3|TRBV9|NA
TGTGCCAGCAGCGTAGATGGGGATCGGCCAGATACGCAGTATTTT
CASSVDGDRPDTQYF
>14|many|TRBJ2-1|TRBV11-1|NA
TGTGCCAGCAGCTTCGACAGGACCCACAATGAGCAGTTCTTC
CASSFDRTHNEQFF
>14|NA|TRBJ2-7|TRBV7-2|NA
TGTGCCAGCAGCTTAGGTCGGCAGTCCTACGAGCAGTACTTC
CASSLGRQSYEQYF
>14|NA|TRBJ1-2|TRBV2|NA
TGTGCCAGCAAAGGTCTATCAAGTTGGGATGGCTACACCTTC
CASKGLSSWDGYTF
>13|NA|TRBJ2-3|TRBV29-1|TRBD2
TGCAGCGCCATAGCGGGGGGTCCGGATACGCAGTATTTT
CSAIAGGPDTQYF
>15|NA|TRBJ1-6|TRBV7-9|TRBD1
TGTGCCAGCAGCCCTTTCGGGACAGATAATTCACCCCTCCACTTT
CASSPFGTDNSPLHF
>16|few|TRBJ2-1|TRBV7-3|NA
TGTGCCAGCAGCCCCACGAAATCCCTTTCATACAATGAGCAGTTCTTC
CASSPTKSLSYNEQFF
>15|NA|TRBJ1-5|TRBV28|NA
TGTGCCAGCAGCCCCCGTGAGGCATACAATCAGCCCCAGCATTTT
CASSPREAYNQPQHF
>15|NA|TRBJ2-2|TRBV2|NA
TGTGCCAGCAGTGAACAGACGGTCCGGGGCGGGGAGCTGTTTTTT
CASSEQTVRGGELFF
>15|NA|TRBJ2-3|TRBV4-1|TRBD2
TGCGCCAGCAGCCGGACTAGCGGGAGCACAGATACGCAGTATTTT
CASSRTSGSTDTQYF
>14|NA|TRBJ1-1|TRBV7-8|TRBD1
TGTGCCAGCAGCTTATTGGACAGGTCTGCTGAAGCTTTCTTT
CASSLLDRSAEAFF
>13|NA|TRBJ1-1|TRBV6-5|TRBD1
TGTGCCAGCAGCGGACAGGGCTTAACTGAAGCTTTCTTT
CASSGQGLTEAFF
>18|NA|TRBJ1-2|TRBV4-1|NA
TGCGCCAGCAGCCAAGGGTCCTCTACCCGTGGTGCTAACTATGGCTACACCTTC
CASSQGSSTRGANYGYTF
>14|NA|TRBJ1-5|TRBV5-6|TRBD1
TGTGCCAGCAGCTTGGGACAGGGAGGTCAGCCCCAGCATTTT
CASSLGQGGQPQHF
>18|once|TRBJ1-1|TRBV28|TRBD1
TGTGCCAGCAGTCGGGGGCTAGGGACAGGGAAACTTGGCACTGAAGCTTTCTTT
CASSRGLGTGKLGTEAFF
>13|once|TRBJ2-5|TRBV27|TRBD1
TGTGCCAGCAGTTCAACTGCGACAGGGTGGCGGTACTTC
CASSSTATGWRYF
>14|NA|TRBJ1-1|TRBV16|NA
TGTGCCAGCAGCCAATACGCTAGGAGCACTGAAGCTTTCTTT
CASSQYARSTEAFF
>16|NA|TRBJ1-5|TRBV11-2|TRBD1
TGTGCCAGCAGCTTAAGGGCAGGGGGAAGCAATCAGCCCCAGCATTTT
CASSLRAGGSNQPQHF
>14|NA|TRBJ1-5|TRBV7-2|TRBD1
TGTGCCAGCAGCGCCCCAGGGGGGAATCAGCCCCAGCATTTT
CASSAPGGNQPQHF